A single sample gave rise to the 26 T cell receptor beta chains below, sequenced in a study of tissue T cells after allogeneic stem cell transplantation. The table came from immunoSEQ multiplex PCR; TCRdb's copy has only in-frame clones and leaves some out. The data contain some 4,100 clones, 50% of them seen just once; the ten biggest clones take up about 5.7%. Stated time point: mouse harvest day 7 after allogeneic transplant. Each mouse received 10^7 T-cell-depleted marrow cells plus 10^6 splenic CD5+ T cells by tail vein. Sequences were obtained from gut tissue. The receptors stem from a female BALB/c mouse given C57BL/6 T cells with graft-versus-host disease after an allogeneic hematopoietic cell transplant.

Turning to this clone: Here the gene names and germline are mouse. The sequence runs out 1 residue before the end of the CDR3; the remainder is reconstructed from the germline J gene. V gene TRBV26 combines with J gene TRBJ2-4; D call uncertain. This CDR3 is built from 15 residues. V was trimmed by 0 bases and J by 1 base, leaving 8 bases between them. Per the germline V gene, CDR1 is KGHPV and CDR2 is FQNQEV (reference sequence). The chain's CDR3 is CASSLSLVRQNTLYF. The sequenced part of the CDR3 DNA is TGTGCCAGCAGTCTGTCCCTGGTTCGTCAAAACACCTTGTAC.

This clone counts as large. Genes here carry mouse names. The read falls 1 residue short of the CDR3 end, and the missing part is taken from the germline J gene. The rearrangement uses TRBV3 and TRBJ1-5; 8 nucleotides match TRBD1. The CDR3 is 13 amino acids. CDR1 and CDR2 from the germline V gene are SNHLY and FYNGKV (reference sequence). The trim removed 4 bases at V and 8 bases at J, leaving 4 bases unmatched. The sequenced CDR3 bases are TGTGCCAGCAGCTCGGACAGGGTGGAGGCTCCGCTT. The encoded protein is CASSSDRVEAPL. The complete CDR3 sequence is CASSSDRVEAPLF.

As to this clone: Mouse names are used for the genes. The CDR3 end lies 1 residue beyond the end of the read and is filled in from the germline J gene. V is TRBV13-2 and J is TRBJ2-2; 10 bases align to TRBD1. The CDR3 covers 15 residues. Germline V CDR1 and CDR2: NNHNN, SYGAGS (reference sequence). V gave up 5 bases and J gave up 4 bases; unmatched junction bases: 5. Partial CDR3 DNA: TGTGCCAGCGGAGACAGGGGGCGAGGCACCGGGCAGCTCTAC. Protein product: CASGDRGRGTGQLY. The whole CDR3 protein is CASGDRGRGTGQLYF.

Details on this clone: Gene names follow the mouse nomenclature. The sequenced fragment ends 1 residue before the CDR3 boundary, so the rest is inferred from the germline J gene. The V call is TRBV5, the J call TRBJ2-7, with 7 nucleotides matching TRBD2. CDR1 and CDR2 from the germline V gene are LGHNA and YNLKQL (reference sequence). Unmatched junction bases numbered 3, after V lost 0 bases and J lost 4 bases. CDR3 length: 14 residues. The DNA read from the CDR3 is TGTGCCAGCAGCCAAGACTGGGGGAAGTATGAACAGTAC. Encoded protein: CASSQDWGKYEQY. The whole CDR3 sequence reads CASSQDWGKYEQYF.

Details on this clone: Germline and genes here are mouse. Read data end 1 residue before the CDR3 end; the end is taken from the germline J gene. The chain employs TRBV3 and TRBJ2-7; TRBD1 might be the D (5 bases). Between the trimmed V and J ends, which lost 5 bases and 4 bases, there was a span of 9 bases. CDR1 is SNHLY, CDR2 FYNGKV, per germline (reference sequence). The CDR3 contains 12 residues. CDR3 loop: CASSTTAYEQYF. CDR3 DNA (partial): TGTGCCAGCAGCACGACAGCTTATGAACAGTAC.

Remarks on this clone: Mouse names are used for the genes. Partial CDR3 DNA: TGTGCCTGGAGTCTAGACTGGGGCGAAACGCTGTAT. Translated: CAWSLDWGETLY. The whole CDR3 is CAWSLDWGETLYF. The chain is built from TRBV31 and TRBJ2-3; 8 bases align to TRBD2. Coverage ceases 1 residue before the CDR3 finishes, and the germline J gene fills in the end. This CDR3 contains 13 residues. The germline CDR1 and CDR2 sequences are GKSSPN and SITVG. V dropped 0 bases and J dropped 6; count of bases not matched to a gene: 2.

This clone ranks as large. The gene names given are mouse names. The CDR3 end falls 1 residue outside the read, so it is completed with the germline J gene. The rearrangement uses TRBV19 and TRBJ2-7, with TRBD1 matching 8 bases. J was trimmed by 4 bases and V by 2 bases; bases with no gene match: 5. The CDR3 sequence is 14 residues long. Germline V gene lookup returns CDR1 FNHDT and CDR2 SITEND (reference sequence). This chain's CDR3 is CASSITQGAYEQYF. The sequenced CDR3 bases are TGTGCCAGCAGTATTACGCAGGGGGCTTATGAACAGTAC.

The table lists this clone with a count of one. Gene names and germline match the mouse. The sequenced fragment ends 1 residue before the CDR3 boundary, so the rest is inferred from the germline J gene. The chain has TRBV5 and TRBJ2-5, with TRBD2 matching 7 bases. CDR1 is LGHNA, CDR2 YNLKQL, per germline (reference sequence). This CDR3 is built from 13 residues. V shed 0 bases and J 6 bases; nucleotides not matched to a gene: 0. CDR3 DNA, as far as it was read: TGTGCCAGCAGCCAAGACTGGGGGGACACCCAGTAC. This encodes CASSQDWGDTQY. The CDR3 as a whole reads CASSQDWGDTQYF.

With regard to this clone: Gene names and germline refer to mouse. Sequencing ends 1 residue short of the CDR3 end; the germline J gene provides the rest. This chain joins TRBV23 and TRBJ1-1; TRBD1, as called in the table, went unchecked against the DNA. Germline V lookup: CDR1 KGHTA, CDR2 FQNQQP. The CDR3 is made up of 14 amino acids. CDR3 protein: CSSSRQGDSTEVFF. Incomplete CDR3 DNA: TGCTCCAGCAGTCGACAGGGCGATAGCACAGAAGTCTTC.

There are a few counts of this clone. Here the gene names and germline are mouse. The read is 1 residue too short to cover the CDR3 end, so that end is filled in from the germline J gene. The V gene is TRBV16, the J gene TRBJ1-5, with TRBD1 as a possible D gene (5 bases). The CDR3 is 14 residues long. V lost 4 bases and J lost 3, with 10 bases in between. The germline V gene encodes CDR1 SGHSA and CDR2 FRNQAP. CDR3 amino acids: CASSSGRGNQAPLF. The CDR3 DNA, read in part, is TGTGCAAGCAGCTCAGGGAGGGGCAACCAGGCTCCGCTT.

A remark on this clone: The gene symbols are mouse symbols. Coverage ceases 1 residue before the CDR3 finishes, and the germline J gene fills in the end. The V and J genes are TRBV5 and TRBJ2-3; D might be TRBD1 (5 bases). Per germline, CDR1 LGHNA and CDR2 YNLKQL (reference sequence). The V gene lost 4 bases and the J gene lost 0 bases, with 11 bases spanning the gap. This CDR3 is built from 15 residues. The CDR3 DNA, read in part, is TGTGCCAGCAGCCCCCGGACATCTAGTGCAGAAACGCTGTAT. It is translated as CASSPRTSSAETLY. The whole CDR3 is CASSPRTSSAETLYF.

There are a few counts of this clone. Gene names are the mouse ones. The read halts 1 residue ahead of the CDR3 end, with the missing end drawn from the germline J gene. The J gene is TRBJ2-7, the V gene TRBV16; no clear D gene. Trimming removed 1 base from V and 3 bases from J, with 7 bases in between. CDR1 SGHSA and CDR2 FRNQAP come from the germline V gene. The CDR3 runs 13 residues. CDR3 bases read: TGTGCAAGCAGCTTAGCCGACAACTATGAACAGTAC. Protein sequence: CASSLADNYEQY. The whole CDR3 sequence reads CASSLADNYEQYF.

This clone showed up just a few times. The gene names given are mouse names. The read falls 1 residue short of the CDR3 end, and the missing part is taken from the germline J gene. The J gene is TRBJ2-5, the V gene TRBV16, with 8 bases matching TRBD2. With 4 bases clipped from V and 6 bases from J, the junction kept 0 bases outside the gene matches. Looked up from germline, CDR1 is SGHSA and CDR2 is FRNQAP. This CDR3 has 12 residues. The CDR3 sequence is CASSSGGDTQYF. The sequenced CDR3 bases are TGTGCAAGCAGCTCTGGGGGGGACACCCAGTAC.

Of note for this clone: All gene names here are mouse names. Read data end 1 residue before the CDR3 end; the end is taken from the germline J gene. The chain couples TRBV23 to TRBJ2-5; the D call in the table, TRBD1, was not verified against the DNA. The germline CDR1 and CDR2 sequences are KGHTA and FQNQQP. The length of the CDR3 is 14 residues. This CDR3 is CSSSQTGTKDTQYF. The CDR3 bases that were read are TGCTCCAGCAGTCAAACCGGGACAAAAGACACCCAGTAC.

A note on this clone: Each gene name is a mouse one. The read comes to an end 1 residue before the CDR3 does, leaving the germline J gene to fill in the end. V and J are TRBV3 and TRBJ2-1, with TRBD1 matching over 8 bases. The junction had 6 bases not matched to a gene; V was cut back by 4 bases and J by 4 bases. The CDR3 totals 15 residues. CDR1 and CDR2 from the germline V gene are SNHLY and FYNGKV (reference sequence). The CDR3 DNA, read in part, is TGTGCCAGCAGCTCAGACAGGGGAGGGTATGCTGAGCAGTTC. Translating gives CASSSDRGGYAEQF. The full CDR3 sequence reads CASSSDRGGYAEQFF.

Notes on this clone: Genes here carry mouse names. The read halts 1 residue ahead of the CDR3 end, with the missing end drawn from the germline J gene. This chain uses TRBV14 with TRBJ2-1; a possible D gene is TRBD2 (6 bases). CDR3 length: 13 residues. Germline CDR1 is SGHDT and CDR2 is FRDEAV. Deletions cut 5 bases from V and 0 bases from J, with 6 bases between. The DNA read from the CDR3 is TGTGCCAGCAGACTGGGTAACTATGCTGAGCAGTTC. Amino acid sequence: CASRLGNYAEQF. The full CDR3 protein reads CASRLGNYAEQFF.

Note on this clone: Gene names and germline match the mouse. The CDR3 end is not reached by the read, which stops 1 residue before it; the germline J gene fills it in. The genes are TRBV9 and TRBJ1-1; D may be TRBD1 (5 bases). TRBV9 is annotated as a pseudogene. V shed 5 bases and J shed 3 bases, with 13 bases lying between them. The CDR3 runs to 14 residues. Incomplete CDR3 DNA: TGTGCCAGAAGCCCCTCAGGGCGGGACACAGAAGTCTTC. Translation: CARSPSGRDTEVF. The entire CDR3 sequence reads CARSPSGRDTEVFF.

Regarding this clone: Genes and germline come from the mouse. The read halts 1 residue ahead of the CDR3 end, with the missing end drawn from the germline J gene. V and J are TRBV3 and TRBJ2-4, with 11 bases aligning to TRBD2. V was pared by 5 bases and J by 5 bases, with 3 bases of the junction left unmatched. The germline CDR1 and CDR2 sequences are SNHLY and FYNGKV (reference sequence). CDR3 size: 14 residues. CDR3 loop: CASSPGTGGNTLYF. The CDR3 DNA, read in part, is TGTGCCAGCAGCCCCGGGACTGGGGGAAACACCTTGTAC.

Concerning this clone: The gene symbols are mouse symbols. The read ends 1 residue before the CDR3 terminus; that terminus is restored from the germline J gene. This chain joins TRBV26 and TRBJ1-1; a weak D match, TRBD1 (5 bases). Trimming left V 2 bases short and J 3 bases short, with 10 bases between. Germline lookup yields CDR1 KGHPV and CDR2 FQNQEV (reference sequence). The CDR3 loop spans 14 amino acids. The CDR3 bases that were read are TGTGCCAGCAGTCTGGGGGGAGGGGACACAGAAGTCTTC. It translates to CASSLGGGDTEVF. The whole CDR3 sequence is CASSLGGGDTEVFF.

This clone was counted only a few times. These gene names are mouse names. The missing CDR3 end, 1 residue past where the read stops, is filled in from the germline J gene. The chain uses TRBV19 and TRBJ2-7, with 9 bases matching TRBD1. V was clipped by 2 bases and J by 7 bases; unmatched bases: 1. Per the germline V gene, CDR1 is FNHDT and CDR2 is SITEND (reference sequence). CDR3 size: 12 residues. The covered CDR3 bases are TGTGCCAGCAGTATCACAGGGGGCGAACAGTAC. It codes for CASSITGGEQY. The entire CDR3 protein is CASSITGGEQYF.

This clone was counted only a few times. Gene names are mouse gene names. The CDR3 extends 1 residue past the end of the read, so its final part is completed from the germline J gene. V gene TRBV5 combines with J gene TRBJ2-1, with 10 bases that match TRBD2. Germline trimming cut 1 base from V and 0 bases from J; bases unmatched to any gene: 0. CDR1 and CDR2 from the germline V gene are LGHNA and YNLKQL (reference sequence). CDR3 length: 16 amino acids. This chain's CDR3 is CASSQGDWGNYAEQFF. Partial CDR3 DNA: TGTGCCAGCAGCCAAGGGGACTGGGGTAACTATGCTGAGCAGTTC.

About this clone itself: Genes and germline are mouse. The CDR3 end is not reached by the read, which stops 1 residue before it; the germline J gene fills it in. The chain combines TRBV14 with TRBJ1-3; TRBD1 matches 8 bases. V trimming: 4 bases; J trimming: 3 bases; junction bases outside the gene matches: 3. The germline V gene has CDR1 SGHDT and CDR2 FRDEAV. The CDR3 loop spans 14 amino acids. The CDR3 DNA, read in part, is TGTGCCAGCAGTCCCGGGACAGGTGGAAATACGCTCTAT. Translating gives CASSPGTGGNTLY. The complete CDR3 sequence is CASSPGTGGNTLYF. The whole variable domain, remainder taken from reference TRBV14 and TRBJ1-3, is EAGVTQSPRYAVLQEGQAVSFWCDPISGHDTLYWYQQPRDQGPQLLVYFRDEAVIDNSQLPSDRFSAVRPKGTNSTLKIQSAKQGDTATYLCASSPGTGGNTLYFGEGSRLIVV.

Worth noting for this clone: All gene names here are mouse names. The CDR3 goes on 1 residue after the read ends, and that part is filled in from the germline J gene. The chain recombines TRBV26 with TRBJ2-5; D is undetermined. Germline assignment: CDR1 KGHPV and CDR2 FQNQEV (reference sequence). This CDR3 is built from 15 residues. The V end lost 4 bases, the J end lost 0 bases, and 11 bases lay between the germline ends. CDR3 bases read: TGTGCCAGCAGTCCTCGAACATTTAACCAAGACACCCAGTAC. This codes for CASSPRTFNQDTQY. Given in full, the CDR3 is CASSPRTFNQDTQYF. The whole variable domain, remainder taken from reference TRBV26 and TRBJ2-5, is NSKVIQTPRYLVKGQGQKAKMRCIPEKGHPVVFWYQQNKNNEFKFLINFQNQEVLQQIDMTEKRFSAECPSNSPCSLEIQSSEAGDSALYLCASSPRTFNQDTQYFGPGTRLLVL.

By share of the sample, this clone is large. Genes here carry mouse names. The read ends 1 residue early relative to the CDR3; the germline J gene fills the gap. This chain connects TRBV29 to TRBJ1-1; TRBD1 aligns across 9 bases. This CDR3 is 14 amino acids long. Germline CDR1 MSHET, CDR2 SYDVDS. V shed 8 bases, J shed 0 bases, and the junction held 4 bases outside the gene matches. CDR3 sequence reads: CASEQGAQNTEVFF. The DNA read from the CDR3 is TGTGCTAGCGAACAGGGGGCGCAGAACACAGAAGTCTTC. The entire variable domain, with the rest obtained from reference TRBV29 and TRBJ1-1, is as follows: DMKVTQMPRYLIKRMGENVLLECGQDMSHETMYWYRQDPGLGLQLIYISYDVDSNSEGDIPKGYRVSRKKREHFSLILDSAKTNQTSVYFCASEQGAQNTEVFFGKGTRLTVV.

This clone showed up just a few times. The gene names here belong to mouse. The CDR3 end is not reached by the read, which stops 1 residue before it; the germline J gene fills it in. The chain combines TRBV16 with TRBJ2-7, with 8 bases identical to TRBD1. The V gene end was trimmed by 0 bases and the J gene end by 6 bases; junction bases not matched to a gene: 1. The V gene's germline CDR1 is SGHSA and CDR2 FRNQAP. This CDR3 is built from 13 residues. This chain's CDR3 is CASSLDTGGEQYF. The CDR3 DNA, read in part, is TGTGCAAGCAGCTTAGATACAGGGGGTGAACAGTAC.

Only one count was recorded for this clone. Gene names follow the mouse nomenclature. The read gets to within 1 residue of the CDR3 end, and the germline J gene fills in the rest. The genes are TRBV15 and TRBJ2-2; D is unclear. V lost 1 base, J lost 2 bases, and 8 bases lay in between. The germline CDR1 and CDR2 sequences are SGHND and FRSKSL. CDR3 length: 15 residues. CDR3: CASSLGGYNTGQLYF. The part of the CDR3 DNA that was read is TGTGCCAGCAGTTTAGGGGGATACAACACCGGGCAGCTCTAC.